The 17 T cell receptor beta chains presented below share a single source sample, sequenced in a study of post-analysis software for immune sequencing data (dated by TCRdb to 2014 to 2015). Paper-wide results and their limitations: Significantly higher frequencies in patients than in controls were found for about 5 TRBV segments, including TRBV5-6, TRBV5-1 and TRBV20-1.

The library was built by means of PCR. Sequencing was performed on an Illumina HiSeq 2500. To reduce PCR and sequencing biases, unique molecular identifiers were incorporated into the TCR beta cDNA libraries. Through fastp at Q25 and MiXCR, TCRdb rebuilt clones from the public reads, retaining in-frame beta chains. Merged by CDR3 protein, the rows form single entries marked with the most common genes and DNA. The sample profile shows 350,000 to 450,000 distinct CDR3 sequences; less than 35% of them were found once. The top ten clones comprise around 15% of the sample. The antigens these receptors bind are not known. The specimen sequenced was blood. The receptors here all came from a girl aged 10 to 17 with multiple sclerosis.

This clonotype was observed a handful of times. The chain combines TRBV2 with TRBJ2-5, with 16 bases aligning to TRBD2. CDR3 size: 16 residues. The germline V gene has CDR1 SNHLY and CDR2 FYNNEI. The V gene end was trimmed by 6 bases and the J gene end by 4 bases; junction bases not matched to a gene: 5. In DNA, the CDR3 is TGTGCCAGCAGACTGGGACTAGCGGGGGGGCGAGAGACCCAGTACTTC. Amino acids: CASRLGLAGGRETQYF.

V gene TRBV11-2 combines with J gene TRBJ2-4; 7 bases line up with TRBD2. There are 15 residues in the CDR3. Germline trimming cut 3 bases from V and 1 base from J; bases unmatched to any gene: 3. Germline values: CDR1 SGHAT, CDR2 FQNNGV. CDR3 sequence reads: CASSFWEGAKNIQYF. The CDR3 DNA is TGTGCCAGCAGCTTCTGGGAGGGGGCCAAAAACATTCAGTACTTC.

The chain combines TRBV20-1 with TRBJ2-1; TRBD2 might be the D (6 bases). Trimming left V 4 bases short and J 0 bases short, with 10 bases between. The CDR3 totals 14 residues. Germline CDR1 DFQATT, CDR2 SNEGSKA (reference sequence). As DNA, the CDR3 is TGCAGTGCTACCGACGGGAGCTCCTACAATGAGCAGTTCTTC. It translates to CSATDGSSYNEQFF.

The chain uses TRBV6-5 and TRBJ2-6, with 7 bases lining up with TRBD1. Per germline, CDR1 MNHEY and CDR2 SVGAGI. This CDR3 has 18 amino acids. Trimming removed 0 bases from V and 0 bases from J; junction bases left unmatched: 5. The CDR3 coding sequence is TGTGCCAGCAGTTACTCGGGACAGACCTTCTCTGGGGCCAACGTCCTGACTTTC. Its protein is CASSYSGQTFSGANVLTF.

This clonotype was picked up a small number of times. This sequence may be a read error, since a much larger clone differs from it by one base. The chain recombines TRBV5-6 with TRBJ2-4; D remains unclear. Trimming removed 3 bases from V and 0 bases from J, with 7 bases in between. The CDR3 runs to 14 residues. Germline CDR1 and CDR2: SGHDT and YYEEEE. The CDR3 DNA follows: TGTGCCAGCAGCTGGAGACTAGCCAAAAACATTCAGTACTTC. It encodes CASSWRLAKNIQYF.

The chain recombines TRBV12-5 with TRBJ1-4; D is unresolved. Trimming took off 1 base at V and 0 bases at J, with 6 bases between the two ends. Germline CDR1 reads LGHNT; CDR2 reads FRNRAP. CDR3 length equals 15 residues. CDR3 sequence (DNA): TGTGCTAGTGGTTTGGGTCAGACAACTAATGAAAAACTGTTTTTT. The encoded protein is CASGLGQTTNEKLFF.

This chain links TRBV4-1 with TRBJ2-1; D call uncertain. The ends were cut back, 1 base at V and 13 bases at J, with 17 bases in the middle. The germline V gene has CDR1 MGHRA and CDR2 YSYEKL. There are 14 residues in the CDR3. CDR3 sequence: CASSQVAQGKTQFF. Here the CDR3 DNA reads TGCGCCAGCAGCCAAGTTGCGCAAGGGAAGACCCAGTTCTTC.

This clonotype was detected a few times. This chain connects TRBV7-2 to TRBJ2-1, with D perhaps given as TRBD1 or TRBD2 (7 bases each). From germline, CDR1 is SGHTA and CDR2 FQGNSA. The CDR3 extends over 16 amino acids. V was shortened by 3 bases and J by 7 bases, with 19 bases between the two germline ends. In nucleotides, the CDR3 is TGTGCCAGCAGCTTCAGGGGGGGGGGCACGAGGAATGAGCAGTTCTTC. Translation gives CASSFRGGGTRNEQFF.

This clonotype was found a few times. The genes are TRBV4-1 and TRBJ2-3; a possible D gene is TRBD2 (7 bases). Trimming stripped 5 bases from V and 2 bases from J, with 17 bases between. Germline V gene sequence: CDR1 MGHRA, CDR2 YSYEKL. CDR3 length: 16 residues. As DNA, the CDR3 is TGCGCCAGCAGCACACGGGGGGCGGGGGTCACAGATACGCAGTATTTT. It is translated as CASSTRGAGVTDTQYF.

This rearrangement joins TRBV3-1 to TRBJ2-7; 13 nucleotides match TRBD2. V lost 3 bases, J lost 2 bases, and 4 bases stayed unmatched. The CDR3 loop spans 16 amino acids. In germline, CDR1 is LGHDT, CDR2 YNNKEL (reference sequence). As DNA, the CDR3 is TGTGCCAGCAGCCATCTCGGGACTAGCGGGACCTACGAGCAGTACTTC. This encodes CASSHLGTSGTYEQYF.

This clonotype was detected only a few times. The chain employs TRBV4-3 and TRBJ2-3; D possibly corresponds to TRBD2 (5 bases). V was clipped by 1 base and J by 4 bases, with 9 bases between them. Germline values: CDR1 LGHNA, CDR2 YSLEER. The CDR3 covers 14 residues. The CDR3 loop is CASSQGGLADTQYF. Here the CDR3 DNA reads TGCGCCAGCAGCCAAGGAGGACTGGCAGATACGCAGTATTTT.

This clonotype was seen a handful of times. This rearrangement joins TRBV7-9 to TRBJ2-7; D may match TRBD1 or TRBD2 (5 bases each). This CDR3 is 15 amino acids long. The V gene lost 5 bases and the J gene lost 1 base, with 15 bases spanning the gap. Germline CDR1 reads SEHNR; CDR2 reads FQNEAQ (reference sequence). The CDR3 sequence: CASSPRDLESYEQYF. For the CDR3, the DNA is TGTGCCAGCAGCCCCCGGGACCTTGAGTCCTACGAGCAGTACTTC.

This clonotype has a handful of counts. The chain has TRBV20-1 and TRBJ2-1; TRBD2 matches at 12 bases. This CDR3 comprises 16 residues. Germline-derived CDR1 and CDR2 are DFQATT and SNEGSKA (reference sequence). Trimming took 4 bases from V and 8 from J; bases not matched to a gene: 12. The CDR3 protein is CSAIFSLAGGRDEQFF. CDR3 bases: TGCAGTGCTATCTTCTCCCTAGCGGGGGGGCGTGATGAGCAGTTCTTC.

The table lists this clonotype with a few counts. This sequence joins TRBV7-9 and TRBJ2-7; D remains ambiguous. V shed 8 bases and J shed 2 bases, with 10 bases lying between them. Germline CDR1 SEHNR, CDR2 FQNEAQ (reference sequence). This CDR3 is built from 12 residues. CDR3 amino acids: CASGSHPYEQYF. CDR3 sequence (DNA): TGTGCCAGCGGGTCGCACCCCTACGAGCAGTACTTC.

CDR3 nucleotides: TGCAGACGGCCCCAGGAATTCTGCTACGAGCAGTACTTC. Translating gives CRRPQEFCYEQYF. V and J are TRBV29-1 and TRBJ2-7; the D is unclear. From germline, CDR1 is SQVTM and CDR2 ANQGSEA. The CDR3 is 13 residues long.

The rearrangement uses TRBV20-1 and TRBJ1-4; 8 bases are shared with TRBD1. Germline V gives CDR1 DFQATT, CDR2 SNEGSKA (reference sequence). CDR3 size: 13 residues. Losses at the gene ends were 0 bases for V and 16 bases for J; bases not matched to a gene: 10. CDR3 nucleotide sequence: TGCAGTGCTAGAGATCTGGACAGGGAAATTCGGTTTTTT. It translates to CSARDLDREIRFF.

The chain links TRBV7-8 to TRBJ2-7, with TRBD2 matching 10 bases. Trimming at V came to 7 bases and at J to 10 bases, leaving 19 bases not matched to a gene. Germline V lookup: CDR1 SGHVS, CDR2 FQNEAQ. The CDR3 is made up of 16 amino acids. The CDR3 spells CASTLSGLAAQEIQYF. CDR3 nucleotide sequence: TGTGCCAGCACCCTGAGCGGACTAGCGGCACAAGAGATCCAGTACTTC.